Following are 17 T cell receptor beta chains from one sample sequenced in a study of control samples from healthy donors and cancer patients. Repertoires were generated with immunoSEQ multiplex PCR, while TCRdb's copy carries only in-frame clones and drops some. The sample shows under 200,000 clones, approximately 92% of them seen only once. Sequencing was done on a sample of blood. These receptors were taken from a woman in her fifties or sixties in good health.

The table lists this clone with a count of one. The genes are TRBV2 and TRBJ1-1; D is possibly TRBD1 (5 bases). This CDR3 is built from 15 residues. Looked up from germline, CDR1 is SNHLY and CDR2 is FYNNEI. The V gene lost 7 bases and the J gene lost 0 bases, with 15 bases spanning the gap. The CDR3 sequence: CASIWQGGLNTEAFF. CDR3 coding DNA: TGTGCCAGCATCTGGCAGGGCGGGCTGAACACTGAAGCTTTCTTT.

This chain connects TRBV7-9 to TRBJ1-4, with D tentatively TRBD1 (6 bases). CDR3 length: 15 amino acids. V was trimmed by 5 bases and J by 6 bases, leaving 16 bases between them. Germline lookup yields CDR1 SEHNR and CDR2 FQNEAQ (reference sequence). For the CDR3, the DNA is TGTGCCAGCAGCGGGGGTTTCGGGGGCGATGAAAAACTGTTTTTT. It translates to CASSGGFGGDEKLFF.

The chain combines TRBV11-2 with TRBJ1-1; TRBD1 agrees at 8 bases. This CDR3 contains 14 residues. V lost 5 bases to trimming and J lost 5 bases; unmatched junction nucleotides: 7. Per germline, CDR1 SGHAT and CDR2 FQNNGV. The CDR3 is CASSTLTGDTEAFF. The CDR3 coding sequence is TGTGCCAGCAGCACCCTGACAGGGGATACTGAAGCTTTCTTT.

The chain employs TRBV5-1 and TRBJ1-1; 8 nucleotides align to TRBD1. Germline V gene sequence: CDR1 SGHRS, CDR2 YFSETQ. Trimming at V came to 5 bases and at J to 5 bases, leaving 8 bases not matched to a gene. This CDR3 spans 14 amino acids. CDR3 sequence (DNA): TGCGCCAGCAGATTAACAGGGGGACGGACTGAAGCTTTCTTT. Translated: CASRLTGGRTEAFF.

The chain is built from TRBV9 and TRBJ1-1; D is perhaps TRBD1 (5 bases). The germline V gene encodes CDR1 SGDLS and CDR2 YYNGEE. The CDR3 is 15 amino acids. The V end was cut by 3 bases, the J end by 1 base, with 13 bases between. Here the CDR3 DNA reads TGTGCCAGCAGCGCCGTAACAGGCCGGAACACTGAAGCTTTCTTT. The encoded protein is CASSAVTGRNTEAFF. The full variable domain, its missing parts supplied by reference TRBV9 and TRBJ1-1, is DSGVTQTPKHLITATGQRVTLRCSPRSGDLSVYWYQQSLDQGLQFLIQYYNGEERAKGNILERFSAQQFPDLHSELNLSSLELGDSALYFCASSAVTGRNTEAFFGQGTRLTVV.

The chain joins TRBV5-5 to TRBJ1-6; D is ambiguous. From germline, CDR1 is SGHKS and CDR2 YYEKEE (reference sequence). The CDR3 has 13 amino acids. With 0 bases removed from V and 11 bases from J, the gap between germline ends came to 9 bases. CDR3 region: CASSLARVPPLHF. CDR3 sequence (DNA): TGTGCCAGCAGCTTGGCTCGGGTCCCACCCCTCCACTTT.

This chain links TRBV5-1 with TRBJ1-6, with TRBD1 matching over 8 bases. Trimming removed 0 bases from V and 8 bases from J; junction bases left unmatched: 7. The CDR3 consists of 16 residues. Germline CDR1 and CDR2: SGHRS and YFSETQ. The chain's CDR3 is CASSLGYVTGDSPLHF. The CDR3 DNA follows: TGCGCCAGCAGCTTGGGCTATGTGACAGGGGATTCACCCCTCCACTTT.

The chain has TRBV6-4 and TRBJ2-1, with a tentative D call TRBD2 (5 bases). Germline V lookup: CDR1 MRHNA, CDR2 SNTAGT. Trimming left V 5 bases short and J 0 bases short, with 11 bases between. The CDR3 spans 15 residues. The CDR3 DNA follows: TGTGCCAGCAGTCCGACGGGGAGCTCCTACAATGAGCAGTTCTTC. This encodes CASSPTGSSYNEQFF.

V usage is TRBV2 and J usage is TRBJ2-1; maybe TRBD2 (6 bases). CDR1 is SNHLY, CDR2 FYNNEI, per germline. With 8 bases removed from V and 1 base from J, the gap between germline ends came to 12 bases. This CDR3 comprises 14 residues. The CDR3, as DNA: TGTGCCAGCGGGGAGACTAGATCCTACAATGAGCAGTTCTTC. Translating it yields CASGETRSYNEQFF.

The chain joins TRBV5-1 to TRBJ2-4; weak D call: TRBD1 (5 bases). Trimming took off 4 bases at V and 6 bases at J, with 11 bases between the two ends. Germline lookup yields CDR1 SGHRS and CDR2 YFSETQ. The CDR3 length is 13 residues. This CDR3 reads CASSVGQGNIQYF. DNA for the CDR3: TGCGCCAGCAGCGTCGGACAAGGAAACATTCAGTACTTC. Full variable domain (remainder filled in from reference TRBV5-1 and TRBJ2-4): KAGVTQTPRYLIKTRGQQVTLSCSPISGHRSVSWYQQTPGQGLQFLFEYFSETQRNKGNFPGRFSGRQFSNSRSEMNVSTLELGDSALYLCASSVGQGNIQYFGAGTRLSVL.

This clone was seen a single time. The chain carries TRBV6-5 and TRBJ1-1; D may be TRBD1 (5 bases). This CDR3 spans 13 amino acids. CDR1 MNHEY and CDR2 SVGAGI come from the germline V gene. The V end was cut by 6 bases, the J end by 4 bases, with 12 bases between. CDR3 sequence reads: CASRVLRGTEAFF. The CDR3 region has the DNA TGTGCCAGCAGGGTATTGAGGGGCACTGAAGCTTTCTTT.

V and J are TRBV4-1 and TRBJ2-3, with 9 bases identical to TRBD2. The J segment lost 0 bases and the V segment lost 4 bases, leaving 8 bases of the junction unmatched. CDR1 is MGHRA and CDR2 is YSYEKL in the germline V gene. The CDR3 runs 17 residues. The DNA for the CDR3 is TGCGCCAGCAGCCCAGGGGCGGGGGGGCGCAGCACAGATACGCAGTATTTT. Translating gives CASSPGAGGRSTDTQYF.

V usage is TRBV7-9 and J usage is TRBJ2-7; 9 nucleotides match TRBD1. The V gene's germline CDR1 is SEHNR and CDR2 FQNEAQ (reference sequence). With V trimmed by 6 bases and J by 1 base, 1 base remained unmatched. This CDR3 comprises 13 residues. Here the CDR3 reads CASRGQGSYEQYF. The CDR3 nucleotides read TGTGCCAGCAGGGGACAGGGATCCTACGAGCAGTACTTC.

Concerning this clone itself: At the DNA level, this CDR3 is encoded by other sequences in the same sample as well. V is TRBV5-1 and J is TRBJ1-6; D uncertain. CDR3 size: 14 residues. V was cut by 0 bases and J by 5 bases, with 6 bases left in between. Germline-derived CDR1 and CDR2 are SGHRS and YFSETQ. CDR3 loop: CASSLGTDNSPLHF. Written as DNA, the CDR3 is TGCGCCAGCAGCTTGGGGACCGATAATTCACCCCTCCACTTT.

The CDR3 is CASSQGARDEQYF. CDR3 DNA sequence: TGTGCCAGCAGCCAGGGGGCTCGGGACGAGCAGTACTTC. The J gene is TRBJ2-7, the V gene TRBV11-3; 8 nucleotides agree with TRBD1. This CDR3 comprises 13 residues. Germline V gene sequence: CDR1 SGHNT, CDR2 YENEEA. With V trimmed by 5 bases and J by 5 bases, 5 bases remained unmatched.

This chain links TRBV5-1 with TRBJ1-1, with D uncertain. The CDR3 is made up of 14 amino acids. Germline V lookup: CDR1 SGHRS, CDR2 YFSETQ. Deletions cut 7 bases from V and 6 bases from J, with 19 bases between. The CDR3 DNA follows: TGCGCCAGCGCCAGAGACCGGGGTCGTGCTGAAGCTTTCTTT. Protein sequence: CASARDRGRAEAFF. Variable domain in full (rest from reference TRBV5-1 and TRBJ1-1): KAGVTQTPRYLIKTRGQQVTLSCSPISGHRSVSWYQQTPGQGLQFLFEYFSETQRNKGNFPGRFSGRQFSNSRSEMNVSTLELGDSALYLCASARDRGRAEAFFGQGTRLTVV.

The J gene is TRBJ2-1, the V gene TRBV9; perhaps TRBD2 as D (6 bases). V lost 2 bases and J 0 bases, leaving 6 bases between the germline ends. CDR3 length equals 14 residues. The germline CDR1 and CDR2 sequences are SGDLS and YYNGEE. CDR3 in amino acids: CASSVSGSYNEQFF. The CDR3 DNA is TGTGCCAGCAGCGTTAGCGGCTCCTACAATGAGCAGTTCTTC.